This T cell receptor (beta chain) emerged from a study of Graves' ophthalmopathy and Graves' hyperthyroidism. J gave up 12 bases and V 4 bases, and 15 bases lay outside the gene matches. This CDR3 is built from 16 residues. From germline, CDR1 is LNHNV and CDR2 YYDKDF (reference sequence). Points from the study as a whole: In separating ophthalmopathy from stable hyperthyroidism, a 13-signature model achieved 85% to 90% sensitivity and 70% to 83% specificity. For predicting ophthalmopathy progression, the model had roughly 70% sensitivity and roughly 76% specificity. In blood appeared most of the expanded thyroid clonotypes whose frequency exceeded 0.001.

RNA transcripts yielded amplified TCR beta CDR3 regions. Scientists carried out first-round RT-PCR using HTBI primers and then a second-round multiplex PCR. TCRdb re-called the multiplex PCR reads with MiXCR, one entry per CDR3 protein. The repertoire holds around 1.1 million distinct CDR3 sequences, 36% seen once, with roughly 11% in the top ten. Of note for this clonotype: Its cognate antigen is unknown.

Other autoimmune diseases, uncontrolled infections, pregnancy or lactation excluded patients from enrollment. The clonotype was recovered from an adult man with Graves' hyperthyroidism. Sample: peripheral blood or thyroid tissue (not recorded which). The V call is TRBV15, the J call TRBJ1-6; 7 nucleotides align to TRBD1. This chain's CDR3 is CATSIQGTARIGPLHF. CDR3 nucleotide sequence: TGTGCCACCAGCATACAGGGGACCGCCCGAATAGGACCCCTCCACTTT.